The 17 T cell receptor beta chains reported below all come from one sample, sequenced in a study of T cell responses to AZD1222 COVID-19 vaccine. TCRdb keeps only in-frame clones here, not all; method: immunoSEQ multiplex PCR. Of 95,000 to 110,000 clones listed, about nine tenths are singletons. Here the sequenced sample was peripheral blood, taken on day 0 of AZD1222 vaccination. Source of these receptors: an adult in good health.

The gene calls are TRBV2 and TRBJ2-5, with D perhaps matching TRBD1 (6 bases). The V end lost 5 bases, the J end lost 5 bases, and 12 bases lay between the germline ends. This CDR3 spans 13 amino acids. Germline V gene sequence: CDR1 SNHLY, CDR2 FYNNEI. The DNA of the CDR3 is TGTGCCAGCAGTCGACAGGTCCGGGAGACCCAGTACTTC. It specifies CASSRQVRETQYF. Using reference TRBV2 and TRBJ2-5 for the parts outside the CDR3, the full variable domain is EPEVTQTPSHQVTQMGQEVILRCVPISNHLYFYWYRQILGQKVEFLVSFYNNEISEKSEIFDDQFSVERPDGSNFTLKIRSTKLEDSAMYFCASSRQVRETQYFGPGTRLLVL.

The rearrangement links TRBV9 to TRBJ1-2; no clear D gene. The V and J ends lost 2 bases and 8 bases respectively, with 4 bases between them. The CDR3 sequence is 10 residues long. Germline-derived CDR1 and CDR2 are SGDLS and YYNGEE. The CDR3 DNA follows: TGTGCCAGCAGCGTTCTAGGCTACACCTTC. It is translated as CASSVLGYTF.

V and J are TRBV11-2 and TRBJ1-5, with D hard to call. The CDR3 contains 13 residues. CDR1 SGHAT and CDR2 FQNNGV come from the germline V gene. Trimming shortened V by 1 base and J by 2 bases, and 3 bases separated the two germline ends. CDR3 sequence reads: CASSLAGNQPQHF. CDR3 DNA: TGTGCCAGCAGCTTAGCGGGCAATCAGCCCCAGCATTTT.

The chain joins TRBV12-3 or TRBV12-4 to TRBJ2-2, with D uncertain. Trimming removed 10 bases from V and 4 bases from J, with 10 bases in between. This CDR3 is 12 amino acids long. CDR3 sequence reads: CAIQWGTGELFF. CDR3 sequence (DNA): TGTGCCATCCAATGGGGCACCGGGGAGCTGTTTTTT.

A remark on this clone: Because it lacks the conserved phenylalanine or tryptophan at the end, this CDR3 is likely a read error. The chain has TRBV11-2 and TRBJ1-6; D might be TRBD1 (5 bases). The CDR3 totals 15 residues. V was shortened by 1 base and J by 7 bases, with 11 bases between the two germline ends. Germline V lookup: CDR1 SGHAT, CDR2 FQNNGV. The CDR3 region is CASSLGGGENSPLHL. The CDR3 DNA sequence: TGTGCCAGCAGCTTAGGCGGGGGGGAAAATTCACCCCTCCACCTT.

The chain recombines TRBV5-1 with TRBJ1-5; 8 nucleotides agree with TRBD1. From germline, CDR1 is SGHRS and CDR2 YFSETQ. The CDR3 contains 14 residues. V dropped 1 base and J dropped 7; count of bases not matched to a gene: 4. DNA for the CDR3: TGCGCCAGCAGCTTGACAGGGGGAAACCAGCCCCAGCATTTT. Translation: CASSLTGGNQPQHF.

In its sample, this clone was seen once. The chain recombines TRBV12-3 or TRBV12-4 with TRBJ1-1; D gene unclear. V was trimmed by 6 bases and J by 7 bases, leaving 9 bases between them. The CDR3 spans 11 residues. CDR3 bases: TGTGCCAGCAGGGTTGTTGATGAAGCTTTCTTT. The encoded protein is CASRVVDEAFF.

This chain uses TRBV6-1 with TRBJ1-4, with TRBD1 matching 10 bases. With 3 bases clipped from V and 8 bases from J, the junction kept 6 bases outside the gene matches. The V gene's germline CDR1 is MNHNS and CDR2 SASEGT. The CDR3 has 15 residues. The CDR3 sequence is CASSEGGQGSEKLFF. CDR3 DNA: TGTGCCAGCAGTGAGGGGGGACAGGGGTCCGAAAAACTGTTTTTT.

The chain couples TRBV6-5 to TRBJ1-5, with D maybe TRBD1 (5 bases). Germline CDR1 is MNHEY and CDR2 is SVGAGI. Between the trimmed V and J ends, which lost 10 bases and 0 bases, there was a span of 13 bases. The CDR3 is 14 residues long. The DNA for the CDR3 is TGTGCCACAAACGGGGACTATAGCAATCAGCCCCAGCATTTT. Translating gives CATNGDYSNQPQHF.

The chain recombines TRBV5-6 with TRBJ2-3; D might be TRBD1 or TRBD2, each matching 6 bases. Trimming stripped 1 base from V and 7 bases from J, with 16 bases between. The CDR3 runs 15 residues. In germline, CDR1 is SGHDT, CDR2 YYEEEE. Written as DNA, the CDR3 is TGTGCCAGCAGCTTGCTCGCCTCGGGGGCCCATACGCAGTATTTT. Translated, it gives CASSLLASGAHTQYF.

The chain combines TRBV11-2 with TRBJ1-2, with TRBD1 matching over 8 bases. The CDR3 contains 16 residues. The V and J ends lost 0 bases and 2 bases, in that order; junction bases with no gene match: 5. The V gene's germline CDR1 is SGHAT and CDR2 FQNNGV. CDR3 protein: CASSLDGDRPNYGYTF. The CDR3 nucleotides read TGTGCCAGCAGCTTAGATGGGGACAGGCCAAACTATGGCTACACCTTC.

This clone was observed a few times. The J gene is TRBJ1-5, the V gene TRBV12-3 or TRBV12-4; D call uncertain. V lost 3 bases and J 4 bases, leaving 7 bases between the germline ends. This CDR3 comprises 13 residues. The CDR3 sequence: CASSLTSNQPQHF. CDR3 nucleotides: TGTGCCAGCAGTTTGACCAGTAATCAGCCCCAGCATTTT.

This chain joins TRBV25-1 and TRBJ1-2, with 8 bases lining up with TRBD1. The germline V gene encodes CDR1 MGHDK and CDR2 SYGVNS. CDR3 length: 13 amino acids. Losses at the gene ends were 6 bases for V and 8 bases for J; bases not matched to a gene: 8. CDR3 sequence reads: CASSQTDRDGYTF. In DNA form, the CDR3 reads TGTGCCAGCAGCCAAACGGACAGGGACGGCTACACCTTC.

The chain employs TRBV2 and TRBJ1-5; D is perhaps TRBD1 (5 bases). The V end lost 6 bases, the J end lost 7 bases, and 16 bases lay between the germline ends. Germline V gene data show CDR1 as SNHLY and CDR2 as FYNNEI. The CDR3 is 14 amino acids. The CDR3 region is CASRGDPKAQPQHF. Written as DNA, the CDR3 is TGTGCCAGCAGAGGGGACCCCAAAGCACAGCCCCAGCATTTT.

The gene calls are TRBV7-6 and TRBJ1-5; 8 bases agree with TRBD1. Germline V lookup: CDR1 SGHVS, CDR2 FNYEAQ. The CDR3 consists of 15 residues. J gave up 6 bases and V 3 bases, and 7 bases lay outside the gene matches. CDR3 in amino acids: CASSFNRGWGQPQHF. The CDR3 bases are TGTGCCAGCAGCTTTAACAGGGGGTGGGGTCAGCCCCAGCATTTT.

The V gene is TRBV6-6, the J gene TRBJ1-1; D is ambiguous. Germline V CDR1 and CDR2: MNHNY, SVGAGI (reference sequence). The length of the CDR3 is 14 residues. The V gene lost 2 bases and the J gene lost 3 bases, with 10 bases spanning the gap. The CDR3: CASSYAGRDTEAFF. In DNA form, the CDR3 reads TGTGCCAGCAGTTACGCCGGGCGGGACACTGAAGCTTTCTTT.

V gene TRBV9 combines with J gene TRBJ1-3, with D unclear. This CDR3 is 15 amino acids long. The V and J ends lost 4 bases and 0 bases respectively, with 11 bases between them. CDR1 is SGDLS and CDR2 is YYNGEE in the germline V gene. CDR3 coding DNA: TGTGCCAGCAGCCCCTCCCCACCCTCTGGAAACACCATATATTTT. Its translation: CASSPSPPSGNTIYF.